This record concerns one T cell receptor (beta chain) sequence. The sample originates from a study of blood T cell repertoires in COVID-19. Whole-study context: The United States, Italy and Spain provided the acute and convalescent COVID-19 samples.

Sequencing was performed with immunoSEQ multiplex PCR; in TCRdb, only in-frame clones are kept and a portion is missing. The data contain approximately 340,000 clones, roughly 86% of them singletons. The CDR3 sequence is 16 residues long. Germline CDR1 reads SGHNT; CDR2 reads YENEEA. The V segment lost 1 base and the J segment 4 bases; nucleotides outside the gene matches: 8. Sequenced material: peripheral blood. The origin of this receptor is a man aged 30 to 39 with COVID-19, enrolled during active disease. V and J are TRBV11-3 and TRBJ2-3; 7 bases map to TRBD2. CDR3 amino acids: CASSLVERGRSDTQYF. In DNA form, the CDR3 reads TGTGCCAGCAGCTTAGTCGAGCGGGGACGGTCAGATACGCAGTATTTT.